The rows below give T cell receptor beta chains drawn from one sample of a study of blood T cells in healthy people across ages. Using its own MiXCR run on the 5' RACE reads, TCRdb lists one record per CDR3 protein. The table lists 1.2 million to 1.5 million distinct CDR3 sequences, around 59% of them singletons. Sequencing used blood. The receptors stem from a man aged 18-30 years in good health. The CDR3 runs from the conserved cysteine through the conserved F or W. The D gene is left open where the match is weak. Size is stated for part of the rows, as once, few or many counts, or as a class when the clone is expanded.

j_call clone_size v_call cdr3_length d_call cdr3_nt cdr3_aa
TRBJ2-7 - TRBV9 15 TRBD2 TGTGCCAGCAGCGTCTATGCTAGCGGCGGCACCGAGCAGTACTTC CASSVYASGGTEQYF
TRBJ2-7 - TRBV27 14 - TGTGCCAGCAGTCCCGGCCTGCATCCCTACGAGCAGTACTTC CASSPGLHPYEQYF
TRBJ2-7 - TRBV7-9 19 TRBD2 TGTGCCAGCAGCACCCCGGGGGGGAGACAGTTTAGCGGGAGCTACGAGCAGTACTTC CASSTPGGRQFSGSYEQYF
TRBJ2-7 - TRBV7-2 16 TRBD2 TGTGCCAGCAGACGTTCTGGAGCGGGGGGGCCCCACGAGCAGTACTTC CASRRSGAGGPHEQYF
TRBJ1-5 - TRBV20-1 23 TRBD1 TGCAGTGCTAGAGAATTTCCCTTTACCGGGACAGGCCTTGCAGGGCCTAGCAATCAGCCCCAGCATTTT CSAREFPFTGTGLAGPSNQPQHF
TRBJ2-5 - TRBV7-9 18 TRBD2 TGTGCCAGCAGCATGATGGGACTAGCGGCGGGAGAAGAAGAGACCCAGTACTTC CASSMMGLAAGEEETQYF
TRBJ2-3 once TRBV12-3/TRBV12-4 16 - TGTGCCAGCAGTTTAAGGGGGGGGCCTAGGACAGATACGCAGTATTTT CASSLRGGPRTDTQYF
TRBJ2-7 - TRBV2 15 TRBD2 TGTGCCAGCAGAGGACTAGCGGGTGGGGCCTACGAGCAGTACTTC CASRGLAGGAYEQYF
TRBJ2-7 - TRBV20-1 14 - TGCAGTGCTACTGCGGAAGGACAAGACTACGAGCAGTACTTC CSATAEGQDYEQYF
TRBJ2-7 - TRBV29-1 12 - TGCAGCGTTGCCGCTCCGGGTTCCGAGCAGTACTTC CSVAAPGSEQYF
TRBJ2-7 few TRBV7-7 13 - TGTGCCAGCAGCTTACAACAGGGTGACGAGCAGTACTTC CASSLQQGDEQYF
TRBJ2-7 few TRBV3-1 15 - TGTGCCAGCAGCCTTTGGGGGCCCATGAACCACGAGCAGTACTTC CASSLWGPMNHEQYF
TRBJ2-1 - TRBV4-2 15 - TGTGCCAGCAGCCAAGGGGGAAATTTAGAGAATGAGCAGTTCTTC CASSQGGNLENEQFF
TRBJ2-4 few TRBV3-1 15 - TGTGCCAGCAGCATTGTGGGGACCTACCAAAACATTCAGTACTTC CASSIVGTYQNIQYF
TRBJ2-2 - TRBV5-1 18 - TGCGCCAGCAGCTCCGCGAGGGGACCGACCTCGAACACCGGGGAGCTGTTTTTT CASSSARGPTSNTGELFF
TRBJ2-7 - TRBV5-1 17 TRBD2 TGCGCCAGCAGCTTCCAGAAGACTAGCGGGAGACCCTACGAGCAGTACTTC CASSFQKTSGRPYEQYF
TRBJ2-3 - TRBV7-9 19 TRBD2 TGTGCCAGCAGCCCACCGATGGGACTAGCGGGGTGGAACACAGATACGCAGTATTTT CASSPPMGLAGWNTDTQYF
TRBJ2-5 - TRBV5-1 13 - TGCGCCAGCAGCGGAGCATCCGGAGAGACCCAGTACTTC CASSGASGETQYF
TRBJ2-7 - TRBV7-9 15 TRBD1 TGTGCCAGCAGCTTCCAACAGGGGTCGACGAGAACCCAGTACTTC CASSFQQGSTRTQYF
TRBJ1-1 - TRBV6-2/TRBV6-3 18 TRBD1 TGTGCCAGCAGTTACTCGGGACAGTTTAGCGAAATGAACACTGAAGCTTTCTTT CASSYSGQFSEMNTEAFF
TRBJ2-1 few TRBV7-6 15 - TGTGCCAGCAGCTTAGTTCAAGCCGGATACAATGAGCAGTTCTTC CASSLVQAGYNEQFF
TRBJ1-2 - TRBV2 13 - TGTGCCAGCCAGATAGGACGAGCCTATGGCTACACCTTC CASQIGRAYGYTF
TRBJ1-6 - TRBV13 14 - TGTGCCAGCAGCTGGACAGACAATAATTCACCCCTCCACTTT CASSWTDNNSPLHF
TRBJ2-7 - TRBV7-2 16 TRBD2 TGTGCCAGCAGCTTAGATATGACTAGCGGGAGCTACGAGCAGTACTTC CASSLDMTSGSYEQYF
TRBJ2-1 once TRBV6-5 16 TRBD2 TGTGCCAGCAGTTACGGGGTGAGCGGGAGTCAGAATGAGCAGTTCTTC CASSYGVSGSQNEQFF
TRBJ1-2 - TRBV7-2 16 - TGTGCCAGCAGCCTGATCGTCGGACAGCGAATATATGGCTACACCTTC CASSLIVGQRIYGYTF
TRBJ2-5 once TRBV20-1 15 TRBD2 TGCAGTGCTCAGCCCGGACTAGCGCTCCAAGAGACCCAGTACTTC CSAQPGLALQETQYF
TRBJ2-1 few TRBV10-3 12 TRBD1 TGTGCCCTTCGGACAGGGAGAAATGAGCAGTTCTTC CALRTGRNEQFF
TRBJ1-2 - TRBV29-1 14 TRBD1 TGCAGCGTTGAAGGACAGGGAGTAAACTATGGCTACACCTTC CSVEGQGVNYGYTF
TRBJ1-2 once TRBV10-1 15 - TGCGCCAGCAGTGACAGGGCAGACACTAACTATGGCTACACCTTC CASSDRADTNYGYTF
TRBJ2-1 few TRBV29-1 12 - TGCAGCGTTTCCGACAGGCTCAATGAGCAGTTCTTC CSVSDRLNEQFF
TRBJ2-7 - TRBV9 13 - TGTGCCAGCAGCGTAGCTCAGGGCTTCGAGCAGTACTTC CASSVAQGFEQYF
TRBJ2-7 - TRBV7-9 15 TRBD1 TGTGCCAGCAGCTCCCCCGGGACAGGGGTCTACGAGCAGTACTTC CASSSPGTGVYEQYF
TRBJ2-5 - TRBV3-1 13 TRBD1 TGTGCCAGCAGCCAAGAGACAGGGGGGACCCAGTACTTC CASSQETGGTQYF
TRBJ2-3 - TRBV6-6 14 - TGTGCCAGCAGTTACTCGACCTCGTGGGATACGCAGTATTTT CASSYSTSWDTQYF
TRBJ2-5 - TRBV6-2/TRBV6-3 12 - TGTGCCAGCAGCCGGGACCCGTGGGAGCAGTACTTC CASSRDPWEQYF
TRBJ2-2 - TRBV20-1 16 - TGCAGTGCTAGAGCCCGGGGCAGGGAGTCGACCGGGGAGCTGTTTTTT CSARARGRESTGELFF
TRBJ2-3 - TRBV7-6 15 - TGTGCCAGCAGCTTAGCGGATCCTGACACAGATACGCAGTATTTT CASSLADPDTDTQYF
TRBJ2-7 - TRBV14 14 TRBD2 TGTGCCAGCAGCGAGCGGGACCGCACCTACGAGCAGTACTTC CASSERDRTYEQYF
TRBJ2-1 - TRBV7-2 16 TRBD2 TGTGCCAGCAGCTTAGCGGTACGGGGGGGGGCCCATGAGCAGTTCTTC CASSLAVRGGAHEQFF
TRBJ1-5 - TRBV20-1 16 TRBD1 TGCAGTGCTAGACCCAGGACAGGGGAAAGCAATCAGCCCCAGCATTTT CSARPRTGESNQPQHF
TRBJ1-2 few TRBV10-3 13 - TGTGCCATCAGTGGAAGACAGTTAAATGGCTACACCTTC CAISGRQLNGYTF
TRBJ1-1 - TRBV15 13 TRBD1 TGTGCCACCTCGGCAGGGGGCTCAACTGAAGCTTTCTTT CATSAGGSTEAFF
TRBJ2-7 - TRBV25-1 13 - TGTGCCAGCAGTGGACCCCAGGGATACGAGCAGTACTTC CASSGPQGYEQYF
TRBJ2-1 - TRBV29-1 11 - TGCAGCGTTGATAGGCACAATGAGCAGTTCTTC CSVDRHNEQFF
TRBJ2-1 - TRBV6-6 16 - TGTGCCAGCAGTTACTCTGCGAGGGACAAATACAATGAGCAGTTCTTC CASSYSARDKYNEQFF
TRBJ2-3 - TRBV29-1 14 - TGCAGCGTTTTCACGGAGGGGGACACAGATACGCAGTATTTT CSVFTEGDTDTQYF
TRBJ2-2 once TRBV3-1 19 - TGTGCCAGCAGCCAAGTACGCGGCAGGGTGAACGCGAACACCGGGGAGCTGTTTTTT CASSQVRGRVNANTGELFF
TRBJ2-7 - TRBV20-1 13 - TGCAGTGCTAGAAGGGTAGGGAGCCACGAGCAGTACTTC CSARRVGSHEQYF
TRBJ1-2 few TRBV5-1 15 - TGCGCCAGCAGCTGGGGGACCGCGGGAGGCGATGGCTACACCTTC CASSWGTAGGDGYTF
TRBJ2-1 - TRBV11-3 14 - TGTGCCAGCAGCCCCGCGTTGGGAAACGATAAGCAGTTCTTC CASSPALGNDKQFF
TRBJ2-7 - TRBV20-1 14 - TGCAGTGCCCTTCAGGGTTACGGGTCCTACGAGCAGTACTTC CSALQGYGSYEQYF
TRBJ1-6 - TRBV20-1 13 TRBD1 TGCAGTGCCCCGGGACAGGGGGATTCACCCCTCCACTTT CSAPGQGDSPLHF
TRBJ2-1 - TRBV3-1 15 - TGTGCCAGCAGCCAAGATGGGGGTATCCACAATGAGCAGTTCTTC CASSQDGGIHNEQFF